The clone carrying this T cell receptor beta chain was counted once. The data derive from a study of blood T cell repertoires in COVID-19. The CDR3 consists of 19 residues. Trimming cost V 3 bases and J 7 bases; bases outside gene matches: 18. Germline V lookup: CDR1 SEHNR, CDR2 FQNEAQ (reference sequence). Using immunoSEQ multiplex PCR, the repertoire was profiled, and TCRdb retains in-frame clones only, with some absent. This table holds 250,000 to 300,000 clones, about nine tenths found once. This rearrangement joins TRBV7-9 to TRBJ2-1; 10 bases map to TRBD2. This sequence was found in a woman aged 45-65 years who had recovered from COVID-19. The sample was peripheral blood. The CDR3 nucleotides read TGTGCCAGCAGCTTTTACCCCCGGGGGGCTAGCGGGAGAGGAAATGAGCAGTTCTTC. Protein product: CASSFYPRGASGRGNEQFF.